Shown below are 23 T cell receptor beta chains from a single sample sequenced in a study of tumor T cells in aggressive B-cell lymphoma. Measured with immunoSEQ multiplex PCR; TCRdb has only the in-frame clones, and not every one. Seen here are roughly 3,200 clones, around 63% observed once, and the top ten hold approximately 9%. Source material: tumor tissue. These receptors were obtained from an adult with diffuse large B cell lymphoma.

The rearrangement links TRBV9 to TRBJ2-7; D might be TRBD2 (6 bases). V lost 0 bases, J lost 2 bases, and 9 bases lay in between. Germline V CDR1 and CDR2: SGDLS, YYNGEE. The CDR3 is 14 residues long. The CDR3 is CASSVGGGTYEQYF. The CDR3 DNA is TGTGCCAGCAGCGTAGGTGGGGGGACCTACGAGCAGTACTTC.

CDR3 DNA: TGTGCCAGCAGAGACGGGACAGGGGCTAACTATGGCTACACCTTC. Amino acid sequence: CASRDGTGANYGYTF. The chain employs TRBV28 and TRBJ1-2; 10 nucleotides line up with TRBD1. V gave up 6 bases and J gave up 0 bases; unmatched junction bases: 4. The length of the CDR3 is 15 residues. Looked up from germline, CDR1 is MDHEN and CDR2 is SYDVKM.

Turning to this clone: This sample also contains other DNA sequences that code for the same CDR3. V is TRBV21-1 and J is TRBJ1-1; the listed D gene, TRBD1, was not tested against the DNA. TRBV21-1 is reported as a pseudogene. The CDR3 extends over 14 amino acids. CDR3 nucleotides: TGTGCCAGCAGCGCTTACAGGGGCCGCGACGAAGTTTTCTTT. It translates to CASSAYRGRDEVFF.

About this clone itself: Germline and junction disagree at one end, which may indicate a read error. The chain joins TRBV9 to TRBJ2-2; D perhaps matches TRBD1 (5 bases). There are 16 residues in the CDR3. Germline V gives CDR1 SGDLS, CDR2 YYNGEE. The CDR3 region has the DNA TGTGTCAGCAGCGTGTTAAGCGCTCCAGGGACCGGGGAGCTGTTTTTT. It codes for CVSSVLSAPGTGELFF.

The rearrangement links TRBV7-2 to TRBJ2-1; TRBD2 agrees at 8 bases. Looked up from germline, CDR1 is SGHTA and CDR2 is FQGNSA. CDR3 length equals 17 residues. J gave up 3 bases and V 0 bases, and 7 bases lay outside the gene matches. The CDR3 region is CASSLAELTSGYNEQFF. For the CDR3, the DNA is TGTGCCAGCAGCTTAGCGGAACTAACTAGCGGCTACAATGAGCAGTTCTTC.

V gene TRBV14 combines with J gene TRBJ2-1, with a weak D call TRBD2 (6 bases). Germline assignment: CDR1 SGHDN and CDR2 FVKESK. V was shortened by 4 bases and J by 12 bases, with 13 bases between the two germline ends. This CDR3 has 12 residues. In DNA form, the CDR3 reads TGTGCCAGCAGCCTACCAGGACTAAGGCAGTTCTTC. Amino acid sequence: CASSLPGLRQFF. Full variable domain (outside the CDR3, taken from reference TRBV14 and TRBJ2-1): EAGVTQFPSHSVIEKGQTVTLRCDPISGHDNLYWYRRVMGKEIKFLLHFVKESKQDESGMPNNRFLAERTGGTYSTLKVQPAELEDSGVYFCASSLPGLRQFFGPGTRLTVL.

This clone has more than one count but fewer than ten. This CDR3 reads CASRNTGVSNQPQHF. Here the CDR3 DNA reads TGTGCCAGCAGGAACACAGGGGTTAGCAATCAGCCCCAGCATTTT. This sequence joins TRBV6-5 and TRBJ1-5, with 7 bases matching TRBD1. Trimming took 6 bases from V and 0 from J; bases not matched to a gene: 5. CDR1 and CDR2 (germline): MNHEY, SVGAGI. The CDR3 spans 15 residues.

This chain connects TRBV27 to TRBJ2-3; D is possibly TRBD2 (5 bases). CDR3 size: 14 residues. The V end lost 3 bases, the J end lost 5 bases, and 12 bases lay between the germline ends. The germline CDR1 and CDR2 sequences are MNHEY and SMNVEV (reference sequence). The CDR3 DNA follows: TGTGCCAGCAGTTTTCTAGCTACGGGAGATACGCAGTATTTT. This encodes CASSFLATGDTQYF.

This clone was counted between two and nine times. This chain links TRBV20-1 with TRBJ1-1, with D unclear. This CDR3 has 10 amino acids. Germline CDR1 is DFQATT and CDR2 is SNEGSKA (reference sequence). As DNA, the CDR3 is TGCGGGAGGAGGGACACTGAAGCTTTCTTT. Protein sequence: CGRRDTEAFF.

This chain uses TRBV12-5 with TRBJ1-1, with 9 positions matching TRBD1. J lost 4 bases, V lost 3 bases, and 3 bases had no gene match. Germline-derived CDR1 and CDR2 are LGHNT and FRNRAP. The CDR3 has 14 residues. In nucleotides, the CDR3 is TGTGCTAGTGGTTTCGGGACAGGGATCACTGAAGCTTTCTTT. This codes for CASGFGTGITEAFF. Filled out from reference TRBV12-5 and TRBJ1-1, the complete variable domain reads DARVTQTPRHKVTEMGQEVTMRCQPILGHNTVFWYRQTMMQGLELLAYFRNRAPLDDSGMPKDRFSAEMPDATLATLKIQPSEPRDSAVYFCASGFGTGITEAFFGQGTRLTVV.

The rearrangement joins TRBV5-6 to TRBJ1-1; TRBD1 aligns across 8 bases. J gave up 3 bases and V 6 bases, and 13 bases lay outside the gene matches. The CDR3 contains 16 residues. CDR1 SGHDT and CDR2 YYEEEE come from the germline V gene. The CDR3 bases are TGTGCCAGCACATATGGACAGGGTTTTTGGGACACTGAAGCTTTCTTT. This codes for CASTYGQGFWDTEAFF.

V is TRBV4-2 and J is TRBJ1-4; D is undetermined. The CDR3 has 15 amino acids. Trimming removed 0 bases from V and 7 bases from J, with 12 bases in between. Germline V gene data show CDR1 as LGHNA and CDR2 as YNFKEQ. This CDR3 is CASSQDPGIGEKLFF. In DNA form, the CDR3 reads TGTGCCAGCAGCCAAGATCCCGGGATAGGTGAAAAACTGTTTTTT.

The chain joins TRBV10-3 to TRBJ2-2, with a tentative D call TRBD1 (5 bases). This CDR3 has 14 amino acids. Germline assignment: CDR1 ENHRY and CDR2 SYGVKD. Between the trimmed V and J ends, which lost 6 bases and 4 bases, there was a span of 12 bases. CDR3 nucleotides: TGTGCCATCAGGGCAGGGCGATCCACCGGGGAGCTGTTTTTT. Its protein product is CAIRAGRSTGELFF.

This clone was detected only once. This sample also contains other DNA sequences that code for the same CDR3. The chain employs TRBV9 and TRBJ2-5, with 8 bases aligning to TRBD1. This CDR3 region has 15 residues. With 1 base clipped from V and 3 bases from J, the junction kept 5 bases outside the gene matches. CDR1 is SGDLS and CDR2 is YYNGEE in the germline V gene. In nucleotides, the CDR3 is TGTGCCAGCAGCGTAAGGGGGACAGGAAAAGAGACCCAGTACTTC. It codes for CASSVRGTGKETQYF.

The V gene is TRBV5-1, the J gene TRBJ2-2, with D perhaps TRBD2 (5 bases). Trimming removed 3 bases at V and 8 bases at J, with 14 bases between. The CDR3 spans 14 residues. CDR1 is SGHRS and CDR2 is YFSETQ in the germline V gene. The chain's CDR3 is CASSSDSSAGELFF. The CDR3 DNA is TGCGCCAGCAGCTCGGACTCCAGCGCAGGGGAGCTGTTTTTT. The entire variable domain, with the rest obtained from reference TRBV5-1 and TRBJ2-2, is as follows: KAGVTQTPRYLIKTRGQQVTLSCSPISGHRSVSWYQQTPGQGLQFLFEYFSETQRNKGNFPGRFSGRQFSNSRSEMNVSTLELGDSALYLCASSSDSSAGELFFGEGSRLTVL.

The CDR3 DNA is TGTGCCAGCAGCCAAGAGTGGGTCGGGGAAGAGCAGTTCTTC. Encoded protein: CASSQEWVGEEQFF. The chain links TRBV4-2 to TRBJ2-1, with D possibly matching TRBD2 (5 bases). Trimming stripped 0 bases from V and 10 bases from J, with 13 bases between. CDR3 length: 14 amino acids. Germline lookup yields CDR1 LGHNA and CDR2 YNFKEQ.

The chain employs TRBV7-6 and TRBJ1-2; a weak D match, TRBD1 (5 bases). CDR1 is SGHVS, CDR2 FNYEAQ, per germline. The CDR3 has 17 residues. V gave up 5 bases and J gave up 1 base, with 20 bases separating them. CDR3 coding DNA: TGTGCCAGCAGCCCAATGAGCATAGGGGTGGATAACTATGGCTACACCTTC. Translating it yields CASSPMSIGVDNYGYTF. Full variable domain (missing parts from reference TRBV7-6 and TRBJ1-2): GAGVSQSPRYKVTKRGQDVALRCDPISGHVSLYWYRQALGQGPEFLTYFNYEAQQDKSGLPNDRFSAERPEGSISTLTIQRTEQRDSAMYRCASSPMSIGVDNYGYTFGSGTRLTVV.

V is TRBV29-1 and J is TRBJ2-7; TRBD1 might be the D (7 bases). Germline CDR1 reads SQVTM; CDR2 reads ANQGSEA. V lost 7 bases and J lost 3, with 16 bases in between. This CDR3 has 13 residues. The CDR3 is CSACGTAYYEQYF. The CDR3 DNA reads TGCAGCGCGTGCGGGACAGCCTACTACGAGCAGTACTTC.

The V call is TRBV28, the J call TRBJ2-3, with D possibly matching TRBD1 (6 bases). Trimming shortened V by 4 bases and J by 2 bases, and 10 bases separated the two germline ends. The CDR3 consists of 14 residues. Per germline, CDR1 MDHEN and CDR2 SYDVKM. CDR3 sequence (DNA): TGTGCCAGCAGTTCGGGACACCCCACAGATACGCAGTATTTT. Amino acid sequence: CASSSGHPTDTQYF.

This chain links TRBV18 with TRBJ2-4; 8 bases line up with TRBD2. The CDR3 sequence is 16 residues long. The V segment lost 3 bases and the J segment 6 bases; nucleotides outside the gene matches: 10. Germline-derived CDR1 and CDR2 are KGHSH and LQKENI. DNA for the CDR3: TGTGCCAGCTCACCGCCGGGAGGGGCGACGGGAAACATTCAGTACTTC. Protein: CASSPPGGATGNIQYF.

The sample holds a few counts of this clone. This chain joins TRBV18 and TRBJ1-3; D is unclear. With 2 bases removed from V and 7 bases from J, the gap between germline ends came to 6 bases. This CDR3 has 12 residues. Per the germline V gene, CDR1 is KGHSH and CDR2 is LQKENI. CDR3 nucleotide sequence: TGTGCCAGCTCACCAAGAGGGAACACCATATATTTT. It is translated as CASSPRGNTIYF.

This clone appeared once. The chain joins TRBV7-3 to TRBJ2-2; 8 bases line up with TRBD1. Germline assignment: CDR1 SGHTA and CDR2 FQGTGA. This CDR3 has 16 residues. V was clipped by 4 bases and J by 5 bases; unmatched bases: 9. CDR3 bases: TGTGCCAGCAGCTCGGTCGGACAGGGCGCGACCGGGGAGCTGTTTTTT. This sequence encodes CASSSVGQGATGELFF.

This CDR3 is CASRLTLDTGELFF. CDR3 in DNA: TGTGCCAGCAGGCTTACCCTAGATACAGGGGAGCTGTTTTTT. V and J are TRBV7-2 and TRBJ2-2; no definite D call. Germline CDR1 SGHTA, CDR2 FQGNSA. CDR3 length equals 14 residues. Trimming left V 6 bases short and J 8 bases short, with 16 bases between. Full variable domain (remainder filled in from reference TRBV7-2 and TRBJ2-2): GAGVSQSPSNKVTEKGKDVELRCDPISGHTALYWYRQSLGQGLEFLIYFQGNSAPDKSGLPSDRFSAERTGGSVSTLTIQRTQQEDSAVYLCASRLTLDTGELFFGEGSRLTVL.